The sequence of this TCR beta chain was determined in a study of blood T cell repertoires in COVID-19. Clones were read by immunoSEQ multiplex PCR, and TCRdb kept only the in-frame ones, dropping some. In the table there are about 200,000 clones, about 94% of which are singletons. Trimming removed 6 bases from V and 3 bases from J, with 11 bases in between. The CDR3 is made up of 14 amino acids. Germline CDR1 reads LNHDA; CDR2 reads SQIVND (reference sequence). The sample was peripheral blood. The chain uses TRBV19 and TRBJ1-4; D is ambiguous. The clonotype comes from a man in his 60s with COVID-19, enrolled during active disease. The DNA of the CDR3 is TGTGCCAGTAGGGAGGCGCCGGCTAATGAAAAACTGTTTTTT. It is translated as CASREAPANEKLFF. Full variable domain (outside the CDR3, taken from reference TRBV19 and TRBJ1-4): DGGITQSPKYLFRKEGQNVTLSCEQNLNHDAMYWYRQDPGQGLRLIYYSQIVNDFQKGDIAEGYSVSREKKESFPLTVTSAQKNPTAFYLCASREAPANEKLFFGSGTQLSVL.